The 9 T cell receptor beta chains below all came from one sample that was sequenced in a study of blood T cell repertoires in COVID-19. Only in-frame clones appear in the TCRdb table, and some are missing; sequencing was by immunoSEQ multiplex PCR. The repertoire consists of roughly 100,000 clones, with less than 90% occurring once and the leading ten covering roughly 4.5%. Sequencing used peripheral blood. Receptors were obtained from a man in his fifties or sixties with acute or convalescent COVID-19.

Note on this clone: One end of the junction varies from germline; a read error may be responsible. The CDR3 DNA sequence: TGTGCCTGGAGTGTAGGTAGCCAGCACGACTTC. Residues: CAWSVGSQHDF. The chain links TRBV30 to TRBJ2-7, with D unresolved. CDR1 is GTSNPN and CDR2 is SVGIG in the germline V gene (reference sequence). The CDR3 contains 11 residues.

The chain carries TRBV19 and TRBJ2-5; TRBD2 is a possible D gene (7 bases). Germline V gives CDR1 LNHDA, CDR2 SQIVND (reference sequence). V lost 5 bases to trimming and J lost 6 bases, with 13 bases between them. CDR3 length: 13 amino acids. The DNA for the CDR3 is TGTGCCAGTAGTGACGGGGGGCGGAAGACCCAGTACTTC. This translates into CASSDGGRKTQYF.

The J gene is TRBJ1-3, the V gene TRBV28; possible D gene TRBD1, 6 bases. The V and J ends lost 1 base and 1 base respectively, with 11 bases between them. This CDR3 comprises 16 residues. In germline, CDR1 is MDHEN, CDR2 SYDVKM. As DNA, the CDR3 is TGTGCCAGCAGTTTATACAGGGCGATATCTGGAAACACCATATATTTT. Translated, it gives CASSLYRAISGNTIYF.

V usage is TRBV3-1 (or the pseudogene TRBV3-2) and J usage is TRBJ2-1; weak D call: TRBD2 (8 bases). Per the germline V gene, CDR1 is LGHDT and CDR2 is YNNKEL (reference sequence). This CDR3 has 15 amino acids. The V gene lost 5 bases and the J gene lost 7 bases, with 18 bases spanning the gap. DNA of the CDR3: TGTGCCAGCAGCGTTGGGACTAGGGGGCTAAATGAGCAGTTCTTC. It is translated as CASSVGTRGLNEQFF.

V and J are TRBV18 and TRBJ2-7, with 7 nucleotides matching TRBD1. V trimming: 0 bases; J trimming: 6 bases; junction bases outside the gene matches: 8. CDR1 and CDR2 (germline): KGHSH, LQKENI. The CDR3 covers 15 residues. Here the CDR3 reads CASSPPNRGTAEQYF. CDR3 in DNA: TGTGCCAGCTCACCACCAAACAGGGGCACCGCCGAGCAGTACTTC.

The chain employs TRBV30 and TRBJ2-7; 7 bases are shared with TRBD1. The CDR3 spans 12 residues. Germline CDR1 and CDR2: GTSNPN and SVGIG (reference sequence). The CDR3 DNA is TGTGCTGGATCCGACAGGGCCTACGAGCAGTACTTC. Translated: CAGSDRAYEQYF.

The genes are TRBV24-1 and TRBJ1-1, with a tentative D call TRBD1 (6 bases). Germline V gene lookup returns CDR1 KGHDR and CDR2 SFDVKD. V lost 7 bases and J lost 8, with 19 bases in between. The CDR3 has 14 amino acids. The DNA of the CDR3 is TGTGCCACCAGAGGGCCGGACAGAATGGGCGAAGCTTTCTTT. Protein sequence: CATRGPDRMGEAFF.

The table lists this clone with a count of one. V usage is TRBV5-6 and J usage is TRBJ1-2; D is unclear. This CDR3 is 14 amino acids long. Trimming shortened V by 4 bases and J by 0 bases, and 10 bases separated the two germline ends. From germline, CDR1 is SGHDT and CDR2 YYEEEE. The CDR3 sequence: CASSPRPANYGYTF. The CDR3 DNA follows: TGTGCCAGCAGCCCGCGTCCGGCTAACTATGGCTACACCTTC.

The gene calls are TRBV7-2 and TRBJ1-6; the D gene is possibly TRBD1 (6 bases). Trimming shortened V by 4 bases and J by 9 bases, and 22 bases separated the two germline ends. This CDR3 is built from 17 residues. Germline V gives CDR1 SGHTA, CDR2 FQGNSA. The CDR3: CASSSTGRAGGGSPLHF. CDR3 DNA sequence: TGTGCCAGCAGCTCAACAGGGCGGGCGGGCGGCGGTTCACCCCTCCACTTT.